These 25 T cell receptor beta chains were all obtained from the same sample, sequenced in a study of blood T cell repertoires in COVID-19. Method: immunoSEQ multiplex PCR; TCRdb's copy keeps in-frame clones and lacks some. Here the sample spans some 130,000 clones, approximately 80% being singletons. Material: peripheral blood. The source of these receptors is a man aged 55 to 70 who had recovered from COVID-19.

The chain couples TRBV6-5 to TRBJ1-2, with D hard to call. CDR1 and CDR2 from the germline V gene are MNHEY and SVGAGI. This CDR3 has 15 amino acids. Trimming pared 0 bases from V and 6 bases from J, leaving 14 bases between. DNA for the CDR3: TGTGCCAGCAGTTACTCGATAAACACAGCCAATGGCTACACCTTC. Translating it yields CASSYSINTANGYTF.

This clone was seen a few times. J is TRBJ1-1 and V is TRBV18, with TRBD1 matching over 9 bases. V lost 1 base to trimming and J lost 0 bases; unmatched junction nucleotides: 0. CDR1 is KGHSH and CDR2 is LQKENI in the germline V gene. CDR3 size: 15 residues. The CDR3 loop reads CASSPRQGVNTEAFF. The CDR3 DNA follows: TGTGCCAGCTCACCACGACAGGGGGTGAACACTGAAGCTTTCTTT.

V is TRBV12-5 and J is TRBJ1-2; a possible D gene is TRBD1 (5 bases). Germline CDR1 and CDR2: LGHNT and FRNRAP. This CDR3 contains 16 residues. V dropped 7 bases and J dropped 7 bases, with 25 bases sitting between them. This CDR3 is CASASSDIVDSGGYTF. The CDR3 DNA reads TGTGCTAGTGCCTCCTCGGACATTGTTGATTCGGGTGGCTACACCTTC.

V and J are TRBV19 and TRBJ2-1, with TRBD1 identical over 7 bases. The CDR3 consists of 14 residues. Germline V lookup: CDR1 LNHDA, CDR2 SQIVND (reference sequence). With 7 bases clipped from V and 12 bases from J, the junction kept 15 bases outside the gene matches. Written as DNA, the CDR3 is TGTGCCAGTACTCCCCGGGACAGATCAATCGGGCAGTTCTTC. Translating gives CASTPRDRSIGQFF. The whole variable domain, remainder taken from reference TRBV19 and TRBJ2-1, is DGGITQSPKYLFRKEGQNVTLSCEQNLNHDAMYWYRQDPGQGLRLIYYSQIVNDFQKGDIAEGYSVSREKKESFPLTVTSAQKNPTAFYLCASTPRDRSIGQFFGPGTRLTVL.

This chain links TRBV7-9 with TRBJ1-6, with D possibly matching TRBD1 (5 bases). The ends were cut back, 0 bases at V and 7 bases at J, with 7 bases in the middle. From germline, CDR1 is SEHNR and CDR2 FQNEAQ (reference sequence). CDR3 length equals 14 residues. The CDR3 protein is CASSLAGVNSPLHF. In DNA form, the CDR3 reads TGTGCCAGCAGCTTAGCAGGGGTCAATTCACCCCTCCACTTT.

This chain joins TRBV7-2 and TRBJ2-5, with 8 bases identical to TRBD2. Trimming removed 5 bases from V and 1 base from J; junction bases left unmatched: 3. Looked up from germline, CDR1 is SGHTA and CDR2 is FQGNSA. CDR3 size: 14 residues. The CDR3 nucleotides read TGTGCCAGCAGCCCACTAGCGGCCCAAGAGACCCAGTACTTC. It yields the protein CASSPLAAQETQYF.

This chain links TRBV21-1 with TRBJ2-1; TRBD1 was called by the table and not checked on the DNA. TRBV21-1 is a documented pseudogene. The CDR3 covers 14 residues. The DNA for the CDR3 is TGTGCCAGCAGGATTCACAGGGCCTTGGGTGAGCAGTTCTTC. This translates into CASRIHRALGEQFF.

Note on this clone: Mismatch with germline at one junction end may stem from a read error. This rearrangement joins TRBV7-8 to TRBJ2-2, with D possibly being TRBD1 or TRBD2 (5 bases each). CDR3 size: 16 residues. Looked up from germline, CDR1 is SGHVS and CDR2 is FQNEAQ. CDR3 nucleotides: TGTGCCAGCAGCCGAGGGGTGGGCCCGAAGACCGGGGAGCTGTTTTTT. Its protein is CASSRGVGPKTGELFF.

CDR3 loop: CASSLESGTGELFF. Here the CDR3 DNA reads TGTGCCAGCAGCTTAGAGTCGGGCACCGGGGAGCTGTTTTTT. The V gene is TRBV7-2, the J gene TRBJ2-2; no clear D gene. The CDR3 covers 14 residues. Germline V gene lookup returns CDR1 SGHTA and CDR2 FQGNSA. Trimming removed 1 base from V and 4 bases from J, with 7 bases in between.

In nucleotides, the CDR3 is TGTGCCAGCAGTCGCCGGGGAGCGAAGACCCAGTACTTC. Amino acid sequence: CASSRRGAKTQYF. The J gene is TRBJ2-5, the V gene TRBV6-5; TRBD2 is a possible D gene (5 bases). V shed 5 bases and J shed 6 bases, with 13 bases lying between them. Per the germline V gene, CDR1 is MNHEY and CDR2 is SVGAGI. The CDR3 contains 13 residues.

The V gene is TRBV2, the J gene TRBJ1-2, with 7 bases lining up with TRBD1. The CDR3 extends over 15 amino acids. Per germline, CDR1 SNHLY and CDR2 FYNNEI. V was clipped by 11 bases and J by 4 bases; unmatched bases: 16. The CDR3 sequence: CAYRKGAGIGYGYTF. The CDR3 coding sequence is TGTGCCTACCGGAAGGGGGCAGGGATTGGCTATGGCTACACCTTC.

Turning to this clone: Other nucleotide sequences in the sample specify the same CDR3. The chain joins TRBV28 to TRBJ1-2; the D gene is possibly TRBD1 (5 bases). The CDR3 totals 14 residues. Trimming removed 3 bases at V and 8 bases at J, with 16 bases between. CDR1 MDHEN and CDR2 SYDVKM come from the germline V gene. CDR3 in DNA: TGTGCCAGCAGTTTTCCCAGGGCGGGGGGGGGCTACACCTTC. Protein: CASSFPRAGGGYTF.

The chain employs TRBV7-2 and TRBJ1-1; 7 bases map to TRBD1. The CDR3 consists of 14 residues. J lost 4 bases, V lost 6 bases, and 8 bases had no gene match. Germline V CDR1 and CDR2: SGHTA, FQGNSA. The CDR3 reads CASSSTGYATEAFF. As DNA, the CDR3 is TGTGCCAGCAGTTCGACAGGGTATGCCACTGAAGCTTTCTTT.

This chain uses TRBV19 with TRBJ1-4, with 7 positions matching TRBD1. V trimming: 9 bases; J trimming: 8 bases; junction bases outside the gene matches: 9. This CDR3 is 13 amino acids long. Germline CDR1 and CDR2: LNHDA and SQIVND (reference sequence). The CDR3 region has the DNA TGTGCCAGCGCTGGGCAGGGGGTCGAAAAACTGTTTTTT. It codes for CASAGQGVEKLFF.

This clone was detected only a few times. The chain is built from TRBV7-9 and TRBJ2-3; the match to TRBD2 covers 7 bases. The length of the CDR3 is 14 residues. Germline CDR1 is SEHNR and CDR2 is FQNEAQ (reference sequence). After removal of 0 bases from V and 5 bases from J, the junction contained 2 bases not matched to a gene. The DNA of the CDR3 is TGTGCCAGCAGCTTAGCGGGGGGGGAAGATACGCAGTATTTT. Amino acids: CASSLAGGEDTQYF.

The V and J genes are TRBV9 and TRBJ2-1; 9 bases fit TRBD2. The V gene end was trimmed by 0 bases and the J gene end by 9 bases; junction bases not matched to a gene: 7. The CDR3 is 15 amino acids. Germline CDR1 reads SGDLS; CDR2 reads YYNGEE. The CDR3 is CASSVGRGREGEQFF. The CDR3 DNA follows: TGTGCCAGCAGCGTAGGTCGCGGGAGGGAAGGTGAGCAGTTCTTC.

This CDR3 reads CASRAETGKSFF. For the CDR3, the DNA is TGTGCCAGCAGGGCAGAAACAGGGAAGTCTTTCTTT. V and J are TRBV4-2 and TRBJ1-1; a weak D match, TRBD1 (6 bases). Trimming left V 6 bases short and J 12 bases short, with 17 bases between. The germline CDR1 and CDR2 sequences are LGHNA and YNFKEQ. This CDR3 has 12 residues.

The chain has TRBV6-1 and TRBJ2-6; 7 bases align to TRBD1. CDR3 length: 16 residues. In germline, CDR1 is MNHNS, CDR2 SASEGT. Trimming at V came to 4 bases and at J to 3 bases, leaving 6 bases not matched to a gene. The chain's CDR3 is CASSGEGAHGANVLTF. DNA of the CDR3: TGTGCCAGCAGTGGAGAGGGGGCGCATGGGGCCAACGTCCTGACTTTC.

V usage is TRBV6-5 and J usage is TRBJ2-3, with D possibly TRBD2 on 5 matching bases. V was clipped by 8 bases and J by 3 bases, with 12 bases between them. Germline V gives CDR1 MNHEY, CDR2 SVGAGI. The CDR3 totals 13 residues. CDR3 nucleotide sequence: TGTGCCAGCTCGGCGGACTGGACAGATACGCAGTATTTT. It is translated as CASSADWTDTQYF.

This clone has only one observation. The gene calls are TRBV10-3 and TRBJ1-5; a possible D gene is TRBD1 (5 bases). Germline V gene sequence: CDR1 ENHRY, CDR2 SYGVKD. This CDR3 has 15 residues. The ends were cut back, 0 bases at V and 4 bases at J, with 10 bases in the middle. The CDR3 sequence is CAISESGASNQPQHF. As DNA, the CDR3 is TGTGCCATCAGTGAGTCAGGGGCCTCTAATCAGCCCCAGCATTTT.

V gene TRBV9 combines with J gene TRBJ2-3; D may be TRBD1 (6 bases). The V gene's germline CDR1 is SGDLS and CDR2 YYNGEE. Trimming pared 4 bases from V and 4 bases from J, leaving 16 bases between. There are 15 residues in the CDR3. CDR3 nucleotide sequence: TGTGCCAGCAGCCTCGACAGGACGGCGGCAGATACGCAGTATTTT. The encoded protein is CASSLDRTAADTQYF.

In this sample, this clone turned up a few times. V usage is TRBV6-6 and J usage is TRBJ1-6, with 7 bases matching TRBD1. Germline assignment: CDR1 MNHNY and CDR2 SVGAGI (reference sequence). With 2 bases clipped from V and 7 bases from J, the junction kept 5 bases outside the gene matches. The CDR3 runs 15 residues. The CDR3 here is CASSYLTGPNSPLHF. The CDR3 DNA is TGTGCCAGCAGTTACCTGACAGGGCCAAATTCACCCCTCCACTTT.

The chain carries TRBV2 and TRBJ1-1; D is perhaps TRBD1 (6 bases). The CDR3 contains 14 residues. V lost 6 bases, J lost 5 bases, and 16 bases lay in between. CDR1 is SNHLY, CDR2 FYNNEI, per germline. The CDR3 nucleotides read TGTGCCAGCAGAAGCGCAGGGGTGATGACTGAAGCTTTCTTT. Its protein is CASRSAGVMTEAFF. The whole variable domain, remainder taken from reference TRBV2 and TRBJ1-1, is EPEVTQTPSHQVTQMGQEVILRCVPISNHLYFYWYRQILGQKVEFLVSFYNNEISEKSEIFDDQFSVERPDGSNFTLKIRSTKLEDSAMYFCASRSAGVMTEAFFGQGTRLTVV.

This clone has a single count. The chain has TRBV10-3 and TRBJ2-1, with D perhaps matching TRBD1 (8 bases). CDR1 is ENHRY, CDR2 SYGVKD, per germline. This CDR3 is built from 15 residues. The germline V and J ends were trimmed by 0 bases and 5 bases, with 11 bases remaining between them. This chain's CDR3 is CAISESTGGDNEQFF. The CDR3 nucleotides are TGTGCCATCAGTGAGTCCACAGGGGGGGACAATGAGCAGTTCTTC.

J is TRBJ2-5 and V is TRBV7-9, with 7 bases fitting TRBD1. The CDR3 runs 13 residues. The germline V gene has CDR1 SEHNR and CDR2 FQNEAQ (reference sequence). V shed 5 bases and J 4 bases; nucleotides not matched to a gene: 4. The CDR3 region has the DNA TGTGCCAGCAGCCCACGGACAGGAGAGACCCAGTACTTC. This translates into CASSPRTGETQYF.